A selection of T cell receptor beta chains follows, all from one sample in a study of blood T cell repertoires in COVID-19. Generated by immunoSEQ multiplex PCR, the TCRdb table keeps only in-frame clones and is missing some. The sample records over 150,000 clones, roughly 86% being singletons. Sequencing used peripheral blood. The receptors here all came from a middle-aged man with active or convalescent COVID-19. CDR3s include the opening cysteine and the closing phenylalanine or tryptophan. The order of the fields is V gene, J gene, CDR3 length, D gene, clone size, CDR3 DNA, CDR3 protein. A D gene is named only where the DNA matches it firmly. For some rows the clone size is stated as once, few or many, or as a class when expanded; others skip it.

>TRBV6-2/TRBV6-3|TRBJ2-6|14|TRBD1|.
TGTGCCAGCAGTCCCGGGACAGGGGTAAGCGTCCTGACTTTC
CASSPGTGVSVLTF
>TRBV19|TRBJ2-6|15|.|.
TGTGCCAGTACTCTGACAGGCTCTGGGGCCAACGTCCTGACTTTC
CASTLTGSGANVLTF
>TRBV4-3|TRBJ1-5|15|TRBD1|.
TGCGCCAGCAGCCAGGGGGCAGGGGGTCATCAGCCCCAGCATTTT
CASSQGAGGHQPQHF
>TRBV18|TRBJ1-1|12|.|.
TGTGCCAGCTCCGGAGGGGCCGCTGAAGCTTTCTTT
CASSGGAAEAFF
>TRBV24-1|TRBJ2-1|13|TRBD2|once
TGTGCCACCAAAGCGGGGGTCGGCAATGAGCAGTTCTTC
CATKAGVGNEQFF
>TRBV12-3/TRBV12-4|TRBJ1-5|13|TRBD1|once
TGTGCCAGCAGTTCAGAAGACAGGGGGGCCCAGCATTTT
CASSSEDRGAQHF
>TRBV5-1|TRBJ1-2|15|.|.
TGCGCCAGCAGCCCCAGGGCGTTGGACCCGAATGGCTACACCTTC
CASSPRALDPNGYTF
>TRBV4-1|TRBJ1-1|16|TRBD1|.
TGCGCCAGCAGCCAGCTCCCCCTACAGGGGGCCACTGAAGCTTTCTTT
CASSQLPLQGATEAFF
>TRBV5-7|TRBJ1-2|10|.|.
TGTGCCAGCAGGGAGCGCGGCTACACCTTC
CASRERGYTF
>TRBV6-5|TRBJ2-7|15|TRBD1|.
TGTGCCAGCGCAAGACAGGGGGCAGGCACCTACGAGCAGTACTTC
CASARQGAGTYEQYF
>TRBV4-2|TRBJ2-1|14|.|.
TGTGCCAGCAGCCAAGATGGCCAGGCCAATGAGCAGTTCTTC
CASSQDGQANEQFF
>TRBV6-1|TRBJ1-2|13|.|once
TGTGCCAGCAGTGAGGGAGTTAACTATGGCTACACCTTC
CASSEGVNYGYTF
>TRBV18|TRBJ1-1|14|TRBD1|.
TGTGCCAGCTCACCCGACAGGGGCACCACTGAAGCTTTCTTT
CASSPDRGTTEAFF
>TRBV7-2|TRBJ1-1|13|.|.
TGTGCCAGCAGCACTACGAGGAACACTGAAGCTTTCTTT
CASSTTRNTEAFF
>TRBV28|TRBJ1-5|15|.|.
TGTGCCAGCAGCTCCCTGTTCGGTAGCAATCAGCCCCAGCATTTT
CASSSLFGSNQPQHF
>TRBV12-2|TRBJ1-6|19|.|once
TGTGCAAGTCGCTTAGGTGTCGGGACAGGGCTCGAGGGGAATTCACCCCTCCACTTT
CASRLGVGTGLEGNSPLHF
>TRBV19|TRBJ2-3|16|TRBD2|few
TGTGCCAGTCGGGACAGAGCGGGGGGCTACACAGATACGCAGTATTTT
CASRDRAGGYTDTQYF
>TRBV7-9|TRBJ2-5|17|TRBD2|.
TGTGCCAGCAGCTTAGATAAGGGACTAGCGGATCAAGAGACCCAGTACTTC
CASSLDKGLADQETQYF
>TRBV6-5|TRBJ1-5|16|.|.
TGTGCCAGCAGTTCCCGGCGGGCCGGGGGCAATCAGCCCCAGCATTTT
CASSSRRAGGNQPQHF
>TRBV30|TRBJ1-2|13|.|few
TGTGCCTGGAGTGTACGGGGAGGGAGCGGCTACACCTTC
CAWSVRGGSGYTF
>TRBV4-1|TRBJ1-3|14|.|few
TGCGCCAGCAGCCTGGACTTTGTAGGAAACACCATATATTTT
CASSLDFVGNTIYF
>TRBV4-2|TRBJ2-1|16|.|few
TGTGCCAGCAGCCGCGATAGCGGTTCCTCCTACAATGAGCAGTTCTTC
CASSRDSGSSYNEQFF
>TRBV7-2|TRBJ1-2|16|TRBD1|.
TGTGCCAGCAGCTTCGAGGGGACAGGGGGCGAGAATGGCTACACCTTC
CASSFEGTGGENGYTF
>TRBV9|TRBJ2-3|15|TRBD2|.
TGTGCCAGCAGCACCGGGACTAGCGGCACAGATACGCAGTATTTT
CASSTGTSGTDTQYF
>TRBV4-2|TRBJ2-5|15|.|.
TGTGCCAGCAGCCACGACCGGGACATAAAAGAGACCCAGTACTTC
CASSHDRDIKETQYF
>TRBV5-4|TRBJ2-5|16|.|.
TGTGCCAGCAGCCGTGGCCCAGCGGGTTTTCAAGAGACCCAGTACTTC
CASSRGPAGFQETQYF
>TRBV6-5|TRBJ2-1|13|TRBD2|few
TGTGCCAGTGCCAGCGGGGGAAACAATGAGCAGTTCTTC
CASASGGNNEQFF
>TRBV2|TRBJ1-1|12|.|once
TGTGCCAGCAGTGTCATGAACACTGAAGCTTTCTTT
CASSVMNTEAFF
>TRBV5-6|TRBJ1-6|15|TRBD1|.
TGTGCCAGCAGCACCCGGACAGGTTTTTTATCACCCCTCCACTTT
CASSTRTGFLSPLHF
>TRBV5-1|TRBJ1-1|15|TRBD1|.
TGCGCCAGCAGCGGGACAGGGCGGAGCGACACTGAAGCTTTCTTT
CASSGTGRSDTEAFF
>TRBV5-1|TRBJ2-4|13|.|.
TGCGCCAGCAGCTTGGACAGGGTCGGCATTCAGTACTTC
CASSLDRVGIQYF
>TRBV14|TRBJ1-1|11|.|.
TGTGCCAGCAGCCATAGAGCTGAAGCTTTCTTT
CASSHRAEAFF
>TRBV9|TRBJ1-6|16|TRBD1|.
TGTGCCAGCAGCACTCCGGGACAGGGGGCTGATTCACCCCTCCACTTT
CASSTPGQGADSPLHF
>TRBV6-2/TRBV6-3|TRBJ2-4|14|.|.
TGTGCCAGCAGTTACTCGATAGCAGCGGACATTCAGTACTTC
CASSYSIAADIQYF
>TRBV7-8|TRBJ1-5|15|.|few
TGTGCCAGCAGCTTAGCGGGCACCCCAAATCAGCCCCAGCATTTT
CASSLAGTPNQPQHF
>TRBV12-3/TRBV12-4|TRBJ2-5|13|.|.
TGTGCCAGCAGACCGGACAGTCAAGAGACCCAGTACTTC
CASRPDSQETQYF
>TRBV19|TRBJ1-1|14|.|.
TGTGCCAGTCTCGGGCCCGGAGGGAACACTGAAGCTTTCTTT
CASLGPGGNTEAFF
>TRBV19|TRBJ2-3|15|TRBD1|.
TGTGCCAGTAGTATGGGGCAGGGGGGCACAGATACGCAGTATTTT
CASSMGQGGTDTQYF
>TRBV18|TRBJ1-5|14|TRBD1|.
TGTGCCAGCAAGGGACAGGGGGATTATCAGCCCCAGCATTTT
CASKGQGDYQPQHF
>TRBV2|TRBJ2-2|13|.|.
TGTGCCACGCAAGAGCTGAACACCGGGGAGCTGTTTTTT
CATQELNTGELFF
>TRBV11-2|TRBJ2-7|13|.|.
TGTGCCAGCAGCTTATTTGGGGGCGACGAGCAGTACTTC
CASSLFGGDEQYF
>TRBV30|TRBJ2-1|11|.|.
TGTGCCTGGAAGTTGAGCGGTGAGCAGTTCTTC
CAWKLSGEQFF
>TRBV10-3|TRBJ1-6|12|.|once
TGTGCCATCAGTGGCAGGGATTCACCCCTCCACTTT
CAISGRDSPLHF
>TRBV30|TRBJ1-6|16|TRBD1|.
TGTGCCTGGAGCTCCGGGACAGGGGGCCTAGGTTCACCCCTCCACTTT
CAWSSGTGGLGSPLHF
>TRBV10-3|TRBJ1-5|14|.|.
TGTGCCATCAGTGAGTCGTCGGAGAATCAGCCCCAGCATTTT
CAISESSENQPQHF
>TRBV11-3|TRBJ2-5|13|.|.
TGTGCCAGCAGGCATAGCCCTGGGGAGACCCAGTACTTC
CASRHSPGETQYF
>TRBV7-9|TRBJ1-6|17|.|.
TGTGCCAGCAGCTTATGGGGCAGGGCCCCATATAATTCACCCCTCCACTTT
CASSLWGRAPYNSPLHF
>TRBV27|TRBJ2-2|14|.|few
TGTGCCAGCAGTCCCTCCAGGGTCGCCGGGGAGCTGTTTTTT
CASSPSRVAGELFF
>TRBV27|TRBJ1-1|16|.|.
TGTGCCAGCAGTCTCCATTGGGGGGGCCTGAACACTGAAGCTTTCTTT
CASSLHWGGLNTEAFF
>TRBV4-2|TRBJ1-2|16|TRBD1|.
TGTGCCAGCAGCCAATCTGGGACAGGGGCTAACTATGGCTACACCTTC
CASSQSGTGANYGYTF
>TRBV5-1|TRBJ1-1|13|.|.
TGCGCCAGCAGCTACACAGTGAACACTGAAGCTTTCTTT
CASSYTVNTEAFF
>TRBV19|TRBJ2-1|16|.|.
TGTGCCAGTAGTATAGGTGGGGGGTATGTGCGGAATGAGCAGTTCTTC
CASSIGGGYVRNEQFF
>TRBV11-3|TRBJ2-2|16|TRBD1|.
TGTGCCAGCAGCATAGGACAGGGGGAGGACACCGGGGAGCTGTTTTTT
CASSIGQGEDTGELFF
>TRBV12-3/TRBV12-4|TRBJ1-2|13|TRBD1|.
TGTGCCAGCAGTTTAGACAGGGGTTATGGCTACACCTTC
CASSLDRGYGYTF
>TRBV12-2|TRBJ1-2|15|.|.
TGTGCAAGTCGCCAGATAAAGACAGGGGGACGTGGCTACACCTTC
CASRQIKTGGRGYTF
>TRBV29-1|TRBJ1-1|12|.|.
TGCAGCGTTGAAGGAGGTAACACTGAAGCTTTCTTT
CSVEGGNTEAFF
>TRBV12-5|TRBJ1-1|12|.|few
TGTGCTAGCGGTATACTCAACACTGAAGCTTTCTTT
CASGILNTEAFF
>TRBV30|TRBJ2-1|15|TRBD2|once
TGTGCCTGGAGTAAGGCTAGCGGGGACCACAATGAGCAGTTCTTC
CAWSKASGDHNEQFF
>TRBV19|TRBJ1-2|15|.|.
TGTGCCAGTAGTCCTCCCACTGCGCTTAACTATGGCTACACCTTC
CASSPPTALNYGYTF